This T cell receptor beta chain was documented in a study of T cells expressing NK-cell markers. UMI-tagged 5'RACE template switching yielded the TCR beta cDNA. Each CDR3 protein gets one entry in TCRdb, which reprocessed the 5' RACE reads and gives no DNA. The sample includes some 600,000 distinct CDR3 sequences. The CDR3 extends over 13 amino acids. Looked up from germline, CDR1 is GTSNPN and CDR2 is SVGIG (reference sequence). With respect to this clonotype: Its target is unknown.

Overall study findings and caveats: Similarly, these clonotypes led the CD3+CD56-NKG2C+ fraction as well in a few donors. Questions lingered over whether expanded NKG2C+ T cell clones were HCMV-specific.

The chain is built from TRBV30 and TRBJ2-7. The sample was blood T cells: a sorted CD56 or NKG2C T cell subset, CD4+ or CD8+ T cells, or bulk PBMC T cells (not recorded which). The TCR was taken from a man younger than 30 in good health. The CDR3 spells CAWSLGISYEQYF.